This is a list of T cell receptor beta chains from one sample in a study of blood T cell repertoires in COVID-19. Sequencing used immunoSEQ multiplex PCR; TCRdb keeps in-frame clones, though not all of them. The sample includes some 290,000 clones, approximately 91% of them seen just once. The sample comprised PBMCs or T cells enriched from blood (not recorded which). The receptors here all came from a woman in her thirties or forties with acute COVID-19. The conserved cysteine and the conserved F or W are not part of the CDR3 here.

cdr3_aa	v_call	j_call
ASSVRDRGEKLF	TRBV2	TRBJ1-4
ASSVRLTYEQY	TRBV5-5	TRBJ2-7
ASSPNRVGTDTQY	TRBV19	TRBJ2-3
AWTLGQGFSGANVLT	TRBV30	TRBJ2-6
ASQTGASSTDTQY	TRBV2	TRBJ2-3
ASSPGRGQPQH	TRBV5-4	TRBJ1-5
ASTGVGQGGLDTGELF	TRBV19	TRBJ2-2
ASRRRTSGRPGELF	TRBV2	TRBJ2-2
ASSQVARGGNEQF	TRBV4-2	TRBJ2-1
ASRADRGYQPQH	TRBV2	TRBJ1-5
ASGTGRLDQPQH	TRBV6-5	TRBJ1-5
SASIDSRQNYGYT	TRBV20-1	TRBJ1-2
ASSVELAGSGNTIY	TRBV9	TRBJ1-3
ASSQELGNTIY	TRBV4-1	TRBJ1-3
ASSEVGTGGYQPQH	TRBV6-1	TRBJ1-5
ASSVEDWISTDTQY	TRBV9	TRBJ2-3